Shown below are 27 T cell receptor beta chains from a single sample sequenced in a study of a mutant IDH1 vaccine in newly diagnosed glioma. Described time point: baseline, week 1 (first vaccination visit). Treatment defined: pre-vaccination baseline after standard-of-care therapy. Measured with immunoSEQ multiplex PCR; TCRdb has only the in-frame clones, and not every one. The sample yields 68,000 or so clones, approximately 79% seen once. This material consisted of PBMCs, taken from a glioma patient treated with radiotherapy, temozolomide or both. Receptors originate from a man aged 45-65 years with glioma.

The chain couples TRBV9 to TRBJ2-2, with TRBD1 matching over 9 bases. CDR1 is SGDLS, CDR2 YYNGEE, per germline. This CDR3 is built from 15 residues. V was pared by 3 bases and J by 3 bases, with 3 bases of the junction left unmatched. As DNA, the CDR3 is TGTGCCAGCAGCGAGGGACAGGGACACACCGGGGAGCTGTTTTTT. Protein: CASSEGQGHTGELFF.

This clone has just a few counts. This chain uses TRBV15 with TRBJ1-4; the match to TRBD1 covers 7 bases. The germline V gene has CDR1 LNHNV and CDR2 YYDKDF (reference sequence). The CDR3 loop spans 14 amino acids. The ends lost 0 bases at V and 13 bases at J; junction bases unmatched: 8. The CDR3 DNA reads as TGTGCCACCAGCAGAGATCTCGCGGGACAGATACTGTTTTTT. Protein: CATSRDLAGQILFF.

This clone was detected only once. The chain carries TRBV4-2 and TRBJ2-3; no reliable D call. The CDR3 covers 13 residues. Germline values: CDR1 LGHNA, CDR2 YNFKEQ. V was trimmed by 0 bases and J by 3 bases, leaving 4 bases between them. CDR3 sequence reads: CASSQDRTDTQYF. The CDR3 DNA reads TGTGCCAGCAGCCAAGATAGGACAGATACGCAGTATTTT.

In its sample, this clone was seen a few times. This chain links TRBV28 with TRBJ1-2, with a weak D call TRBD1 (5 bases). The CDR3 consists of 14 residues. In germline, CDR1 is MDHEN, CDR2 SYDVKM. V gave up 6 bases and J gave up 8 bases, with 19 bases separating them. In DNA form, the CDR3 reads TGTGCCAGCAGCGATTGGGACGGGTCGGGAGGCTACACCTTC. It specifies CASSDWDGSGGYTF.

CDR3 sequence (DNA): TGTGCCAGCAGTGAAGTGGGGACTTACGAGCAGTACTTC. Amino acids: CASSEVGTYEQYF. This chain connects TRBV25-1 to TRBJ2-7; D is possibly TRBD2 (6 bases). V was shortened by 2 bases and J by 4 bases, with 9 bases between the two germline ends. Germline loops: CDR1 MGHDK, CDR2 SYGVNS. The CDR3 is 13 residues long.

This clone has more than one count but fewer than ten. The gene calls are TRBV19 and TRBJ2-1; 9 positions agree with TRBD1. The CDR3 length is 15 residues. J gave up 5 bases and V 5 bases, and 7 bases lay outside the gene matches. Per germline, CDR1 LNHDA and CDR2 SQIVND (reference sequence). The CDR3 DNA sequence: TGTGCCAGTAGTGGAGGGACAGGGCTAGACAATGAGCAGTTCTTC. As protein: CASSGGTGLDNEQFF.

The chain couples TRBV19 to TRBJ1-5; the match to TRBD1 covers 9 bases. This CDR3 is built from 13 residues. Germline lookup yields CDR1 LNHDA and CDR2 SQIVND (reference sequence). Losses at the gene ends were 9 bases for V and 2 bases for J; bases not matched to a gene: 2. The CDR3 coding sequence is TGTGCCAGCCGGGACAGGGGCAATCAGCCCCAGCATTTT. Its protein is CASRDRGNQPQHF.

The chain employs TRBV5-4 and TRBJ1-1; TRBD1 might be the D (5 bases). The CDR3 length is 13 residues. The V gene lost 0 bases and the J gene lost 4 bases, with 7 bases spanning the gap. Per the germline V gene, CDR1 is SGHNT and CDR2 is YYREEE (reference sequence). Here the CDR3 reads CASSLEGTTEAFF. CDR3 coding DNA: TGTGCCAGCAGCTTGGAAGGGACCACTGAAGCTTTCTTT.

This chain uses TRBV12-2 with TRBJ2-6; TRBD1, the table's D call, was not compared with the DNA. TRBV12-2 is noted as a pseudogene. CDR3 size: 18 residues. CDR3: CASPIPGQVYSGANVLTF. The CDR3 DNA is TGTGCAAGTCCCATTCCGGGACAGGTTTACTCTGGGGCCAACGTCCTGACTTTC.

The chain carries TRBV19 and TRBJ1-2; D is possibly TRBD1 (6 bases). The V and J ends lost 5 bases and 8 bases respectively, with 21 bases between them. The CDR3 runs 15 residues. Germline assignment: CDR1 LNHDA and CDR2 SQIVND (reference sequence). The CDR3 coding sequence is TGTGCCAGTAGTCCCTTGGACAGTCCCAAGAGGGGCTACACCTTC. It yields the protein CASSPLDSPKRGYTF.

This chain joins TRBV5-6 and TRBJ1-2; 8 bases map to TRBD1. Germline V gene sequence: CDR1 SGHDT, CDR2 YYEEEE. This CDR3 comprises 14 residues. V was pared by 4 bases and J by 6 bases, with 8 bases of the junction left unmatched. CDR3 loop: CASSALDRGNGYTF. The CDR3 DNA is TGTGCCAGCAGCGCTCTAGACAGGGGTAATGGCTACACCTTC.

CDR3 bases: TGTGCCAGCAGTGAGCTTACCGGGACAGGAGGATTTGAAGCTTTCTTT. Residues: CASSELTGTGGFEAFF. J is TRBJ1-1 and V is TRBV25-1, with 8 bases that match TRBD1. Germline V gene data show CDR1 as MGHDK and CDR2 as SYGVNS. This CDR3 has 16 residues. V lost 3 bases, J lost 7 bases, and 13 bases stayed unmatched.

CDR3 sequence reads: CASSELAGGPDTQYF. CDR3 nucleotide sequence: TGTGCCAGCAGTGAACTAGCGGGGGGGCCAGATACGCAGTATTTT. The chain has TRBV6-1 and TRBJ2-3; 12 bases match TRBD2. This CDR3 is built from 15 residues. The trim removed 2 bases at V and 4 bases at J, leaving 1 base unmatched. Germline CDR1 reads MNHNS; CDR2 reads SASEGT.

The CDR3 is CASSPGTGQWEQYF. The CDR3 DNA is TGTGCCAGCAGTCCGGGGACAGGACAGTGGGAGCAGTACTTC. The rearrangement joins TRBV27 to TRBJ2-7; 8 positions match TRBD1. This CDR3 is 14 amino acids long. Unmatched junction bases numbered 10, after V lost 5 bases and J lost 7 bases. The germline V gene encodes CDR1 MNHEY and CDR2 SMNVEV (reference sequence).

The chain employs TRBV5-5 and TRBJ1-1, with D tentatively TRBD1 (5 bases). Germline V gene lookup returns CDR1 SGHKS and CDR2 YYEKEE (reference sequence). The V and J ends lost 3 bases and 5 bases respectively, with 20 bases between them. This CDR3 is built from 16 residues. CDR3 region: CASSYEGGEVRTEAFF. As DNA, the CDR3 is TGTGCCAGCAGCTATGAGGGAGGGGAAGTGCGGACTGAAGCTTTCTTT.

The gene calls are TRBV11-1 and TRBJ2-2; 8 nucleotides agree with TRBD1. The CDR3 has 15 amino acids. With V trimmed by 5 bases and J by 6 bases, 8 bases remained unmatched. CDR1 SGHAT and CDR2 FQDESV come from the germline V gene (reference sequence). The CDR3 region has the DNA TGTGCCAGCAGCCCAAACCTGGACAGGGCCGGGGAGCTGTTTTTT. It translates to CASSPNLDRAGELFF.

This clone was counted only a few times. The chain employs TRBV12-5 and TRBJ2-2; D is unclear. Germline-derived CDR1 and CDR2 are LGHNT and FRNRAP. The CDR3 spans 11 residues. V lost 7 bases to trimming and J lost 6 bases, with 6 bases between them. Here the CDR3 DNA reads TGTGCTAGTGCTCGCGCCGGGGAGCTGTTTTTT. Translation gives CASARAGELFF.

The chain has TRBV6-6 and TRBJ2-2; 12 bases match TRBD1. This CDR3 region has 15 residues. The junction had 11 bases not matched to a gene; V was cut back by 11 bases and J by 7 bases. Germline V CDR1 and CDR2: MNHNY, SVGAGI (reference sequence). The CDR3 DNA is TGTGCCGGCTGGACCGGGACAGGGGGCGGCGGGGAGCTGTTTTTT. Amino acid sequence: CAGWTGTGGGGELFF.

The chain combines TRBV27 with TRBJ2-1, with 8 bases that match TRBD2. The CDR3 runs 15 residues. Losses at the gene ends were 2 bases for V and 5 bases for J; bases not matched to a gene: 5. Germline CDR1 is MNHEY and CDR2 is SMNVEV (reference sequence). The CDR3 nucleotides read TGTGCCAGCAGTTTAACGGGGGGGCCTAACAATGAGCAGTTCTTC. Residues: CASSLTGGPNNEQFF.

The CDR3 loop reads CASSSGTVGQGLTYEQYF. In DNA form, the CDR3 reads TGCGCCAGCAGCTCGGGTACCGTCGGACAGGGGCTCACCTACGAGCAGTACTTC. The genes are TRBV5-1 and TRBJ2-7; 9 bases fit TRBD1. In germline, CDR1 is SGHRS, CDR2 YFSETQ. With V trimmed by 3 bases and J by 2 bases, 15 bases remained unmatched. The CDR3 contains 18 residues.

This clone was observed a handful of times. The genes are TRBV19 and TRBJ1-1; no clear D gene. The CDR3 is 12 residues long. Trimming left V 6 bases short and J 0 bases short, with 5 bases between. Per germline, CDR1 LNHDA and CDR2 SQIVND (reference sequence). The CDR3 coding sequence is TGTGCCAGTAGGCACATGAACACTGAAGCTTTCTTT. This codes for CASRHMNTEAFF. The full variable domain, in which reference TRBV19 and TRBJ1-1 provide the parts outside the CDR3, is DGGITQSPKYLFRKEGQNVTLSCEQNLNHDAMYWYRQDPGQGLRLIYYSQIVNDFQKGDIAEGYSVSREKKESFPLTVTSAQKNPTAFYLCASRHMNTEAFFGQGTRLTVV.

The chain links TRBV7-9 to TRBJ2-3; 8 nucleotides line up with TRBD2. This CDR3 is built from 15 residues. Per the germline V gene, CDR1 is SEHNR and CDR2 is FQNEAQ (reference sequence). Unmatched junction bases numbered 5, after V lost 6 bases and J lost 0 bases. CDR3 in DNA: TGTGCCAGCAGGTCCATAGCGGGGAGCACAGATACGCAGTATTTT. Translated, it gives CASRSIAGSTDTQYF.

V and J are TRBV5-8 and TRBJ1-5; D not resolved. Germline loops: CDR1 SGHTS, CDR2 YDEGEE. The CDR3 consists of 15 residues. The ends were cut back, 0 bases at V and 2 bases at J, with 9 bases in the middle. Here the CDR3 reads CASSLDPGGNQPQHF. For the CDR3, the DNA is TGTGCCAGCAGCTTGGATCCAGGCGGCAATCAGCCCCAGCATTTT.

The rearrangement links TRBV28 to TRBJ1-1; no firm D call. The CDR3 covers 14 residues. Germline CDR1 is MDHEN and CDR2 is SYDVKM. V dropped 10 bases and J dropped 2 bases, with 17 bases sitting between them. The CDR3 sequence is CAIRAHPPNTEAFF. CDR3 DNA sequence: TGTGCCATCCGGGCCCATCCCCCTAACACTGAAGCTTTCTTT.

In this sample, this clone turned up once. The V gene is TRBV6-1, the J gene TRBJ2-6; D ambiguous. CDR1 is MNHNS, CDR2 SASEGT, per germline. Trimming shortened V by 5 bases and J by 0 bases, and 14 bases separated the two germline ends. The CDR3 has 17 residues. Here the CDR3 DNA reads TGTGCCAGCAGTCAAGGTCCGAATCTCTCTGGGGCCAACGTCCTGACTTTC. Its protein product is CASSQGPNLSGANVLTF.

The chain carries TRBV28 and TRBJ2-1; 9 positions agree with TRBD2. Trimming cost V 3 bases and J 9 bases; bases outside gene matches: 6. Germline V lookup: CDR1 MDHEN, CDR2 SYDVKM. This CDR3 is built from 14 residues. CDR3 DNA: TGTGCCAGCAGTTTGGCGGGGGGGTTAGCTGAGCAGTTCTTC. It codes for CASSLAGGLAEQFF.

The CDR3 loop reads CASSFTSGGQETQYF. CDR3 DNA sequence: TGTGCCAGCAGCTTCACTAGCGGGGGCCAAGAGACCCAGTACTTC. The V call is TRBV7-2, the J call TRBJ2-5, with 11 bases aligning to TRBD2. Germline CDR1 is SGHTA and CDR2 is FQGNSA. The CDR3 sequence is 15 residues long. The V and J ends lost 3 bases and 1 base, in that order; junction bases with no gene match: 1.